The entry below gives a single T cell receptor (beta chain) sequence along with its context. Antigen unknown. This sample is drawn from a study of cytomegalovirus exposure and HLA in healthy donors. The overall study: An analysis done earlier identified roughly 120 million unique TCR beta sequences from 150 million to 200 million T cells. For the approximately 400 genotyped donors, 75% to 90% fell within the Caucasian-associated ancestry cluster.

The study ran its PCR with 60 Vbeta and 13 Jbeta primers. Profiled with immunoSEQ multiplex PCR; TCRdb holds only in-frame clones, not every one. Of about 170,000 clones listed, 55% to 65% are singletons. General study findings and limits: Some V segments (TRBV6-2 and TRBV6-3 among them) were excluded as indistinguishable.

Losses at the gene ends were 5 bases for V and 1 base for J; bases not matched to a gene: 4. Germline V gene sequence: CDR1 SGHTA, CDR2 FQGNSA. This CDR3 is 15 amino acids long. This rearrangement joins TRBV7-2 to TRBJ1-5; 8 nucleotides agree with TRBD1. The sample consisted of PBMCs. The sequence was collected from a middle-aged man in good health and CMV-seronegative. In nucleotides, the CDR3 is TGTGCCAGCAGCGACAGGGGTAGGAGCAATCAGCCCCAGCATTTT. As protein: CASSDRGRSNQPQHF.